What follows are 21 T cell receptor beta chains derived from one specimen sequenced in a study of T cells in Graves' hyperthyroidism and ophthalmopathy. The CDR3 regions of TCR beta were amplified from RNA transcripts. The HTBI primer set served for first-round RT-PCR of the TCR CDR3. TCRdb itself ran the multiplex PCR reads through MiXCR, one entry per CDR3 protein. The table includes some 560,000 distinct CDR3 sequences, 13% to 15% detected once. Sequencing used blood. The receptors come from a middle-aged woman with Graves' hyperthyroidism.

In its sample, this clonotype was seen many times. The CDR3 sequence: CASLLQGMSNEQFF. DNA for the CDR3: TGTGCCAGTTTACTCCAGGGGATGTCCAATGAGCAGTTCTTC. The chain couples TRBV28 to TRBJ2-1, with D perhaps matching TRBD1 (6 bases). Trimming left V 9 bases short and J 6 bases short, with 18 bases between. From germline, CDR1 is MDHEN and CDR2 SYDVKM. CDR3 size: 14 residues.

In this sample, this clonotype turned up many times. This chain connects TRBV2 to TRBJ2-2, with no clear D. The CDR3 length is 13 residues. CDR1 and CDR2 from the germline V gene are SNHLY and FYNNEI. Trimming removed 7 bases from V and 6 bases from J, with 12 bases in between. The CDR3 sequence is CASNERPSGELFF. CDR3 nucleotides: TGTGCCAGCAACGAACGACCTTCCGGGGAGCTGTTTTTT.

This clonotype showed up just a few times. This chain connects TRBV15 to TRBJ1-5; D is perhaps TRBD1 (6 bases). Trimming pared 3 bases from V and 7 bases from J, leaving 13 bases between. From germline, CDR1 is LNHNV and CDR2 YYDKDF (reference sequence). The CDR3 has 14 amino acids. In DNA form, the CDR3 reads TGTGCCACCAGCAGTAGCAGGGGAAAGCAGCCCCAGCATTTT. This sequence encodes CATSSSRGKQPQHF.

This clonotype was found many times. The chain links TRBV27 to TRBJ2-1, with 13 bases aligning to TRBD2. The CDR3 sequence is 15 residues long. V dropped 6 bases and J dropped 9; count of bases not matched to a gene: 8. Per germline, CDR1 MNHEY and CDR2 SMNVEV (reference sequence). The CDR3 region is CASSRGLAGAGEQFF. CDR3 bases: TGTGCCAGCAGCCGTGGACTAGCGGGAGCGGGTGAGCAGTTCTTC.

In its sample, this clonotype was seen many times. The rearrangement links TRBV30 to TRBJ1-2, with unresolved D. There are 11 residues in the CDR3. Trimming shortened V by 1 base and J by 8 bases, and 8 bases separated the two germline ends. Germline CDR1 GTSNPN, CDR2 SVGIG (reference sequence). The CDR3 DNA follows: TGTGCCTGGAGTGAGGGTGGAGGCTACACCTTC. This gives the protein CAWSEGGGYTF.

This clonotype was seen at least ten times. The V and J genes are TRBV10-3 and TRBJ2-5; 9 nucleotides match TRBD1. The V gene's germline CDR1 is ENHRY and CDR2 SYGVKD. V gave up 3 bases and J gave up 5 bases; unmatched junction bases: 7. The CDR3 consists of 15 residues. CDR3 loop: CAISEGTGGTETQYF. In DNA form, the CDR3 reads TGTGCCATCAGTGAAGGAACAGGGGGCACGGAGACCCAGTACTTC.

The sample holds many counts of this clonotype. The V gene is TRBV18, the J gene TRBJ2-4, with 10 bases lining up with TRBD1. V was clipped by 3 bases and J by 8 bases; unmatched bases: 10. CDR1 and CDR2 from the germline V gene are KGHSH and LQKENI. CDR3 length equals 16 residues. This chain's CDR3 is CASSPRTGGVVDIQYF. CDR3 in DNA: TGTGCCAGCTCACCTAGGACAGGGGGAGTTGTTGACATTCAGTACTTC.

The chain is built from TRBV30 and TRBJ2-1, with D perhaps TRBD2 (7 bases). V lost 2 bases and J 9 bases, leaving 14 bases between the germline ends. The CDR3 is 13 amino acids. The germline V gene has CDR1 GTSNPN and CDR2 SVGIG (reference sequence). The CDR3 loop is CAWSRGTTTEQFF. CDR3 coding DNA: TGTGCCTGGAGTAGGGGGACTACCACTGAGCAGTTCTTC.

In its sample, this clonotype was seen many times. The chain is built from TRBV5-1 and TRBJ2-3; D could derive from TRBD1 or TRBD2 (5 bases each). CDR1 and CDR2 (germline): SGHRS, YFSETQ. V was shortened by 0 bases and J by 1 base, with 12 bases between the two germline ends. The CDR3 contains 16 residues. The DNA of the CDR3 is TGCGCCAGCAGCTTGGGGGACCGGGGAGGCACAGATACGCAGTATTTT. Protein sequence: CASSLGDRGGTDTQYF.

Ten or more counts support this clonotype. J is TRBJ2-5 and V is TRBV19; D is unclear. Germline CDR1 is LNHDA and CDR2 is SQIVND (reference sequence). CDR3 length: 13 residues. V was trimmed by 4 bases and J by 0 bases, leaving 6 bases between them. This CDR3 reads CASSKTHQETQYF. The CDR3 DNA reads TGTGCCAGTAGTAAGACCCACCAAGAGACCCAGTACTTC.

This clonotype was recorded at least ten times. This chain joins TRBV29-1 and TRBJ2-3, with 11 bases fitting TRBD2. This CDR3 contains 14 residues. Germline trimming cut 4 bases from V and 2 bases from J; bases unmatched to any gene: 2. The germline gives CDR1 SQVTM, CDR2 ANQGSEA. CDR3 amino acids: CSVATSGTTDTQYF. CDR3 sequence (DNA): TGCAGCGTTGCGACTAGCGGGACCACAGATACGCAGTATTTT.

Remarks on this clonotype: Since a much larger clone is just one base distant, this may be a read error. The chain combines TRBV20-1 with TRBJ2-7; D possibly corresponds to TRBD2 (6 bases). CDR1 is DFQATT, CDR2 SNEGSKA, per germline (reference sequence). The length of the CDR3 is 14 residues. The CDR3 sequence is CSAREPSGLYERYF. CDR3 coding DNA: TGCAGTGCTAGAGAGCCCTCGGGACTCTACGAGCGGTACTTC.

The rearrangement links TRBV5-4 to TRBJ2-3; tentative D call: TRBD1 (5 bases). Trimming pared 3 bases from V and 0 bases from J, leaving 11 bases between. The germline V gene has CDR1 SGHNT and CDR2 YYREEE (reference sequence). The CDR3 runs 15 residues. The CDR3 sequence is CASSSGHPSTDTQYF. DNA of the CDR3: TGTGCCAGCAGCTCCGGACACCCTAGCACAGATACGCAGTATTTT. Looking up the rest from reference TRBV5-4 and TRBJ2-3 gives the full variable domain: ETGVTQSPTHLIKTRGQQVTLRCSSQSGHNTVSWYQQALGQGPQFIFQYYREEENGRGNFPPRFSGLQFPNYSSELNVNALELDDSALYLCASSSGHPSTDTQYFGPGTRLTVL.

This chain uses TRBV25-1 with TRBJ1-6; D unclear. CDR1 is MGHDK and CDR2 is SYGVNS in the germline V gene. V lost 4 bases and J 7 bases, leaving 5 bases between the germline ends. CDR3 length: 12 residues. DNA for the CDR3: TGTGCCAGCAGTGCCGCAAATTCACCCCTCCACTTT. It is translated as CASSAANSPLHF. The whole variable domain, filled in from reference TRBV25-1 and TRBJ1-6, reads EADIYQTPRYLVIGTGKKITLECSQTMGHDKMYWYQQDPGMELHLIHYSYGVNSTEKGDLSSESTVSRIRTEHFPLTLESARPSHTSQYLCASSAANSPLHFGNGTRLTVT.

This clonotype was found a few times. The J gene is TRBJ2-3, the V gene TRBV4-1, with 8 bases matching TRBD2. V was pared by 4 bases and J by 1 base, with 1 base of the junction left unmatched. The CDR3 is made up of 14 amino acids. CDR1 is MGHRA, CDR2 YSYEKL, per germline. The CDR3 sequence: CASSRAGGTDTQYF. In DNA, the CDR3 is TGCGCCAGCAGCCGAGCGGGAGGCACAGATACGCAGTATTTT.

Points on this clonotype: This may be a read error, as it is one base from a much larger clone. The J gene is TRBJ2-7, the V gene TRBV12-3 or TRBV12-4; D ambiguous. The DNA matches TRBJ2-1 better at its end, which makes the J call doubtful. The CDR3 spans 12 residues. DNA for the CDR3: TGTGCCAGCAGTTTTAGAGTTTACGAGCAGTTCTTC. Its translation: CASSFRVYEQFF.

Many counts were recorded for this clonotype. This chain connects TRBV13 to TRBJ2-5; D unclear. The CDR3 is 13 residues long. Germline-derived CDR1 and CDR2 are PRHDT and FYEKMQ (reference sequence). V lost 0 bases and J 5 bases, leaving 7 bases between the germline ends. CDR3 amino acids: CASSLGRRETQYF. For the CDR3, the DNA is TGTGCCAGCAGCTTAGGTCGACGGGAGACCCAGTACTTC.

This clonotype has at least ten counts. This chain uses TRBV12-3 or TRBV12-4 with TRBJ2-7; possible D gene TRBD1, 6 bases. Trimming removed 5 bases from V and 5 bases from J, with 19 bases in between. There are 15 residues in the CDR3. The CDR3 DNA reads as TGTGCCAGCAGTCTCCGGGACACCAATTTTGACGAGCAGTACTTC. Translated: CASSLRDTNFDEQYF.

This clonotype was recorded at least ten times. CDR3 region: CAWAWTGIPYEQYF. CDR3 DNA sequence: TGTGCCTGGGCCTGGACAGGGATCCCCTACGAGCAGTACTTC. This chain links TRBV30 with TRBJ2-7, with 8 bases matching TRBD1. The V segment lost 5 bases and the J segment 2 bases; nucleotides outside the gene matches: 8. The CDR3 covers 14 residues. The germline V gene encodes CDR1 GTSNPN and CDR2 SVGIG (reference sequence).

In its sample, this clonotype was seen many times. V and J are TRBV7-8 and TRBJ1-5; D call uncertain. CDR3 length: 15 amino acids. Trimming pared 2 bases from V and 5 bases from J, leaving 13 bases between. Germline-derived CDR1 and CDR2 are SGHVS and FQNEAQ. The CDR3 sequence: CASSLSGRPYQPQHF. The CDR3 DNA sequence: TGTGCCAGCAGCTTATCCGGACGGCCCTATCAGCCCCAGCATTTT.

This clonotype was seen repeatedly, ten times or more. This chain joins TRBV7-2 and TRBJ2-5; D uncertain. The CDR3 runs to 12 residues. V lost 2 bases, J lost 6 bases, and 7 bases lay in between. Germline V CDR1 and CDR2: SGHTA, FQGNSA. The CDR3 reads CASSLLSQTQYF. CDR3 nucleotide sequence: TGTGCCAGCAGCTTACTTTCGCAGACCCAGTACTTC.